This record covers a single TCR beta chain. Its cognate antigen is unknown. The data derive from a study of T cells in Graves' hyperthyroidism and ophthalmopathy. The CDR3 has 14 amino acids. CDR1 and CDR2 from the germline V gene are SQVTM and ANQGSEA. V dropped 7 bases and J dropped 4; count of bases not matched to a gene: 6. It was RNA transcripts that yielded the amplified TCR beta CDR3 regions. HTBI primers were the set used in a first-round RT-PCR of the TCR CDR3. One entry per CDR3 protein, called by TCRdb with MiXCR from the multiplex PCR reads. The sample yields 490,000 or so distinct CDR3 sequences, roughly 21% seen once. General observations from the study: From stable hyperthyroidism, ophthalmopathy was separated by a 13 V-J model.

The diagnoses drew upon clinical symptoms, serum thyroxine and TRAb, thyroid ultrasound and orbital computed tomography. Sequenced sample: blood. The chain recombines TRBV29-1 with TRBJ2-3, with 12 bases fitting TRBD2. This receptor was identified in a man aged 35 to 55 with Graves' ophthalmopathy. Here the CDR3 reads CSARTSGTPDTQYF. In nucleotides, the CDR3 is TGCAGCGCCCGGACTAGCGGGACTCCAGATACGCAGTATTTT.